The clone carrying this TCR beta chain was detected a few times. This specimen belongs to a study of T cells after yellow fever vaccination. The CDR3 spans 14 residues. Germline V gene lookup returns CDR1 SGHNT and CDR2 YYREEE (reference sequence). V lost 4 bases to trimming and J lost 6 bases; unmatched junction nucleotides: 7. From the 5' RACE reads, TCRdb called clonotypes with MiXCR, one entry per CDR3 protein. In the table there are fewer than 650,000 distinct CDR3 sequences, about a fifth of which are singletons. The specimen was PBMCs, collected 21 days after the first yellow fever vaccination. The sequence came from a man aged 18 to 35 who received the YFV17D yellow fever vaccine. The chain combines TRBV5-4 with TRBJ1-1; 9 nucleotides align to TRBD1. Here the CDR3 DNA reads TGTGCCAGCAGCGACACAGGGGGCGAATCTGAAGCTTTCTTT. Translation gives CASSDTGGESEAFF.